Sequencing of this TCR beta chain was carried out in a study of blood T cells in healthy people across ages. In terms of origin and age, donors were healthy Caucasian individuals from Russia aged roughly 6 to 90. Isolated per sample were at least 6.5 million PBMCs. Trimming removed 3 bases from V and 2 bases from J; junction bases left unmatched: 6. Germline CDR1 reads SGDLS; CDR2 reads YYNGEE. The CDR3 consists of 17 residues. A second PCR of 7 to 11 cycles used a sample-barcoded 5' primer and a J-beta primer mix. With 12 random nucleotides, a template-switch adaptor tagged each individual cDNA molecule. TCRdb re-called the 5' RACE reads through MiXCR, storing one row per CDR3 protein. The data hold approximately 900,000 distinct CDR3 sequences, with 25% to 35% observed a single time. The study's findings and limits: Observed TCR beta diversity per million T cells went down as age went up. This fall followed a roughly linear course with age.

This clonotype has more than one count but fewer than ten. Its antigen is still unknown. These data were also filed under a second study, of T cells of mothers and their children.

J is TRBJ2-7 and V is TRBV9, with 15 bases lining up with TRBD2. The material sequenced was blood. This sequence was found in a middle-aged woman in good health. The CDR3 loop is CASSAGTSGGLTYEQYF. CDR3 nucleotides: TGTGCCAGCAGCGCCGGGACTAGCGGGGGGTTAACCTACGAGCAGTACTTC.